This T cell receptor (beta chain) was retrieved from a study of T cell responses to AZD1222 COVID-19 vaccine. There are 15 residues in the CDR3. V shed 0 bases and J shed 2 bases, with 8 bases lying between them. Per the germline V gene, CDR1 is LGHDT and CDR2 is YNNKEL (reference sequence). Sequencing used immunoSEQ multiplex PCR; TCRdb keeps in-frame clones, though not all of them. The data hold approximately 170,000 clones, with roughly 92% observed a single time. The sequence came from an adult who received the AZD1222 COVID-19 vaccine. The chain has TRBV3-1 (or the pseudogene TRBV3-2) and TRBJ1-3; unclear D gene. This specimen was peripheral blood, taken 28 days after the second AZD1222 dose. CDR3 sequence reads: CASSQELTAGNTIYF. Written as DNA, the CDR3 is TGTGCCAGCAGCCAAGAGTTAACAGCTGGAAACACCATATATTTT.